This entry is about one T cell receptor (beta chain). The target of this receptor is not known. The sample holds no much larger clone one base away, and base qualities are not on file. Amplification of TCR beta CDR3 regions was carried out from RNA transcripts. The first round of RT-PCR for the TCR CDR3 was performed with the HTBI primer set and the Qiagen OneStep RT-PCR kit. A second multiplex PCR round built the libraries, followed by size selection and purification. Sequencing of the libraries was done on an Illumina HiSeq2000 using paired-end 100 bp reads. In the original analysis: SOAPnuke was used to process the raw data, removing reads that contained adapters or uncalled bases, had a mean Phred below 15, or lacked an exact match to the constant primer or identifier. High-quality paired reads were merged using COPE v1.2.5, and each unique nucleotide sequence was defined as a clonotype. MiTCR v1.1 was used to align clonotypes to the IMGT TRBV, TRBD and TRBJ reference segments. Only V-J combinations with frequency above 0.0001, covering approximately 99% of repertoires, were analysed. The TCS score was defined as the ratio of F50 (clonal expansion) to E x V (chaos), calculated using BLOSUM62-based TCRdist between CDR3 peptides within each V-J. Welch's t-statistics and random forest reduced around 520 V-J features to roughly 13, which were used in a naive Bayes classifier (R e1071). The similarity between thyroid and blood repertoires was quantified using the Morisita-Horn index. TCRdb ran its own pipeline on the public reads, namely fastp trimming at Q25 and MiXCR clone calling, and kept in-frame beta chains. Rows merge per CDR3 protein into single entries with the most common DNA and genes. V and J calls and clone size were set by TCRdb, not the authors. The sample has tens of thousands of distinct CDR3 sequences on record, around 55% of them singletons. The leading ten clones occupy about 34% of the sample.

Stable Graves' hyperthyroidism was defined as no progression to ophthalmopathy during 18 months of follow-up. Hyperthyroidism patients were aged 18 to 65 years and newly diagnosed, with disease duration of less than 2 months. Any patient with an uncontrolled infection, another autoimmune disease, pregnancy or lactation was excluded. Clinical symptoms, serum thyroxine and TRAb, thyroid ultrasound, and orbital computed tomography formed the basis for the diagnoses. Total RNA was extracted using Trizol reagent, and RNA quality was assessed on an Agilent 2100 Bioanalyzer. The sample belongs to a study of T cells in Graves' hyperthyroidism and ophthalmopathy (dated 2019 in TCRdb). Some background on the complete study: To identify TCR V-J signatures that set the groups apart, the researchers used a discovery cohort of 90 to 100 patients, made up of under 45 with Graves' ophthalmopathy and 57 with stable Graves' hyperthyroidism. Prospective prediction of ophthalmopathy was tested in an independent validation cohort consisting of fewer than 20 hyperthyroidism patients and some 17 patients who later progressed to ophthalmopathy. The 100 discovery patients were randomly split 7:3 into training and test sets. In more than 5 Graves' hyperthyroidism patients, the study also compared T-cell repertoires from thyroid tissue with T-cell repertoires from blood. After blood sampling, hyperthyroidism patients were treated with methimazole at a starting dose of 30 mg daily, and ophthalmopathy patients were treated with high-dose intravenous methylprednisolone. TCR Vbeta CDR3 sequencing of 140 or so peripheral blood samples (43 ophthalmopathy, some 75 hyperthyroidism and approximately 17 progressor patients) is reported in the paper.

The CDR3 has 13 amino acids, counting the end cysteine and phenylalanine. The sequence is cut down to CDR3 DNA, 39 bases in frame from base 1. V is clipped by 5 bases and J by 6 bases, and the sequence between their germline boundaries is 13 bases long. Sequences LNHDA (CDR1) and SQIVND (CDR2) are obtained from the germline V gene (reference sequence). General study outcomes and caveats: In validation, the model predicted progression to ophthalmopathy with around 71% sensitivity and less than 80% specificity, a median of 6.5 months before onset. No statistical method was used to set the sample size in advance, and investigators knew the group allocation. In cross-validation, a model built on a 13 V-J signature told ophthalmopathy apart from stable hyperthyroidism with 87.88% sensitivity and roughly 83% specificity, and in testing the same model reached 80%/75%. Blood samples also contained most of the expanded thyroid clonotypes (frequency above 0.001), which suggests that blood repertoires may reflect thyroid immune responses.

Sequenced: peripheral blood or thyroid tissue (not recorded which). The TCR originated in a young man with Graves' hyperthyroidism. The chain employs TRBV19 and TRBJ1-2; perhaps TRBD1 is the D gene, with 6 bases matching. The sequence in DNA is TGTGCCAGTAGTCTCCACAGGGCGGATGGCTACACCTTC. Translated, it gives CASSLHRADGYTF.